The TCR beta chain under discussion was sequenced for a study of CD4 T cells in relation to SARS-CoV-2 and coronaviruses. Before the COVID-19 pandemic, during about 2011-2018, CD4+ T cells were taken from unexposed donors. CD4+ T cells were isolated from the cells after 10 days of culture. Concerning this clone itself: The antigen is not known.

Sequenced by immunoSEQ multiplex PCR; TCRdb stores in-frame clones only, minus some. This repertoire shows around 23,000 clones, around 67% found once; its top ten account for less than 20%. The receptor comes from a human donor in good health. The sample was CD4+ T cells from PBMCs, cultured in vitro.

The CDR3 is CASSIGGSQETQYF. DNA of the CDR3: TGTGCCAGCAGTATAGGCGGGTCCCAAGAGACCCAGTACTTC. The chain joins TRBV2 to TRBJ2-5; D possibly corresponds to TRBD2 (5 bases). CDR3 length equals 14 residues. Germline V gene lookup returns CDR1 SNHLY and CDR2 FYNNEI. Trimming removed 5 bases at V and 1 base at J, with 11 bases between. The whole variable domain, filled in from reference TRBV2 and TRBJ2-5, reads EPEVTQTPSHQVTQMGQEVILRCVPISNHLYFYWYRQILGQKVEFLVSFYNNEISEKSEIFDDQFSVERPDGSNFTLKIRSTKLEDSAMYFCASSIGGSQETQYFGPGTRLLVL.